Listed here is a single T cell receptor (beta chain). Its specificity is unknown. CDR3 length: 13 residues. The V gene's germline CDR1 is DFQATT and CDR2 SNEGSKA (reference sequence). V was clipped by 1 base and J by 3 bases, with 9 bases between them. This specimen comes from a study of blood T cells in healthy people across ages. Study results and limitations: Leaving the PBMCs unsorted stopped any conclusive comparison of naive versus antigen-experienced cells. TCR beta diversity per million T cells fell roughly linearly with age.

A sample-barcoded 5' primer and a J-beta primer mix were used in a second PCR of about 7 to 12 cycles. With 12 random nucleotides, a template-switch adaptor tagged each individual cDNA molecule. One entry per CDR3 protein results from TCRdb running MiXCR on the 5' RACE reads. The sample consists of fewer than 750,000 distinct CDR3 sequences, roughly 43% of them appearing once. Each sample yielded at least 6 million isolated PBMCs. Sequencing used blood. This clonotype originated in an elderly man in good health. J is TRBJ2-5 and V is TRBV20-1, with TRBD1 as a possible D gene (5 bases). The CDR3 DNA is TGCAGTGCTAGAGGACAGCTAAAAGAGACCCAGTACTTC. Amino acids: CSARGQLKETQYF.